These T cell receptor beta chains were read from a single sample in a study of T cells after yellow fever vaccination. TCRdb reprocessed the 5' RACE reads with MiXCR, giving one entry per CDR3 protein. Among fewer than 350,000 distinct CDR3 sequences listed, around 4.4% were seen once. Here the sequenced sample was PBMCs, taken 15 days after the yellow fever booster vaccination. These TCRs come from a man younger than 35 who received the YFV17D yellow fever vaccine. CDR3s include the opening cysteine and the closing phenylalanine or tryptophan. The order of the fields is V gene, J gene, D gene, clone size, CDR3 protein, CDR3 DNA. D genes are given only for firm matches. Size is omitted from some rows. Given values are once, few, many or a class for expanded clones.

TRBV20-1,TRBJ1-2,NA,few,CSAREDTRGTF,TGCAGTGCTAGAGAAGACACTCGGGGCACCTTC
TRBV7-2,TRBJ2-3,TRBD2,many,CASSRRGLAGGSTDTQYF,TGTGCCAGCAGTAGACGGGGACTAGCGGGGGGTAGCACAGATACGCAGTATTTT
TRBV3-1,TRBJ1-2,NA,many,CASSQDERGYTF,TGTGCCAGCAGCCAAGATGAAAGAGGCTACACCTTC
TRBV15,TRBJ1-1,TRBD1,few,CATKNRQGGYTEAFF,TGTGCCACTAAAAACCGACAGGGTGGGTACACTGAAGCTTTCTTT
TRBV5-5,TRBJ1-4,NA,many,CASSPWGTNEKLFF,TGTGCCAGCAGTCCGTGGGGCACTAATGAAAAACTGTTTTTT
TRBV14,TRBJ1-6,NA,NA,CASSLTWDSPLHF,TGTGCCAGCAGCCTCACTTGGGATTCACCCCTCCACTTT
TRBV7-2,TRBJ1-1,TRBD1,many,CASSPRRTGNEWRTEAFF,TGTGCCAGCAGCCCCCGCCGGACAGGGAATGAATGGAGGACTGAAGCTTTCTTT
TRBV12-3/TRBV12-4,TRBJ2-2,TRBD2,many,CASLLAANTGELFF,TGTGCCAGCCTACTAGCGGCGAACACCGGGGAGCTGTTTTTT
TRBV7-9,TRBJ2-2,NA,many,CASSSIRTGELFF,TGTGCCAGCAGCTCAATACGCACCGGGGAGCTGTTTTTT
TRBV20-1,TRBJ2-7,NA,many,CSAAQGNEQYF,TGCAGTGCTGCTCAGGGGAACGAGCAGTACTTC
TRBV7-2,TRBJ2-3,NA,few,CASSSRRADTQYF,TGTGCCAGCAGCTCGCGTAGAGCAGATACGCAGTATTTT
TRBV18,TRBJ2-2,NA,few,CASSRPGTTNTGELFF,TGTGCCAGCTCACGCCCCGGGACCACGAACACCGGGGAGCTGTTTTTT
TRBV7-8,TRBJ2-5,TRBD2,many,CASVAGGPRETQYF,TGTGCCAGCGTAGCGGGGGGGCCGCGGGAGACCCAGTACTTC
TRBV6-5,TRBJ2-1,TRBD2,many,CASSSSGHNNEQFF,TGTGCCAGCAGCTCTAGCGGGCATAACAATGAGCAGTTCTTC
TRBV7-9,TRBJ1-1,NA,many,CASSFHGNTEAFF,TGTGCCAGCAGCTTTCACGGGAACACTGAAGCTTTCTTT
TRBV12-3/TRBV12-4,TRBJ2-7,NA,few,CASSRLTRGGDEQYF,TGTGCCAGCAGCCGGTTGACCAGGGGAGGGGACGAGCAGTACTTC
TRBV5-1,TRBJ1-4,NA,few,CASSGQGQANEKLFF,TGCGCCAGCAGCGGGCAGGGCCAGGCTAATGAAAAACTGTTTTTT
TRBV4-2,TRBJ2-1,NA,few,CASSQTPVEQFF,TGTGCCAGCAGCCAGACCCCGGTTGAGCAGTTCTTC
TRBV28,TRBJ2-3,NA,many,CASSFVTTLDTQYF,TGTGCCAGCAGTTTCGTGACGACCCTAGATACGCAGTATTTT
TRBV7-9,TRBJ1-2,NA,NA,CASSLVSPGNGYTF,TGTGCCAGCAGCTTAGTCAGCCCAGGGAATGGCTACACCTTC
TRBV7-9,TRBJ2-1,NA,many,CASSLVAGRRGEQFF,TGTGCCAGCAGCTTAGTGGCAGGGAGGAGGGGTGAGCAGTTCTTC
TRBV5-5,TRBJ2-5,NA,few,CASSSRDGHRETQYF,TGTGCCAGCAGCTCCCGGGACGGACATAGAGAGACCCAGTACTTC
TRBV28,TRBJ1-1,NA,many,CASSTHGTDTEAFF,TGTGCCAGCAGTACACATGGTACTGACACTGAAGCTTTCTTT
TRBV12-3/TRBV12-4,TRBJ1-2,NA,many,CASSFRGEGYTF,TGTGCCAGCAGTTTCAGGGGCGAAGGCTACACCTTC
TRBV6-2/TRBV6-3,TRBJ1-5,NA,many,CASSYFETQHF,TGTGCCAGCAGTTACTTCGAGACCCAGCATTTT
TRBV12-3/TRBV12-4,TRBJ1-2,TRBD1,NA,CASNMGQGYGYTF,TGTGCCAGCAACATGGGACAGGGGTATGGCTACACCTTC
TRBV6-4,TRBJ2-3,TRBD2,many,CASSVAGGSERTDTQYF,TGTGCCAGCAGTGTGGCGGGGGGCTCCGAACGAACAGATACGCAGTATTTT
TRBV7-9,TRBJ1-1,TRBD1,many,CASSLGDSEAFF,TGTGCCAGCAGCTTAGGGGACAGTGAAGCTTTCTTT
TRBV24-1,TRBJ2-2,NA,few,CATSTGDPNTGELFF,TGTGCCACCAGTACCGGCGACCCAAACACCGGGGAGCTGTTTTTT
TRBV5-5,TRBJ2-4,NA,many,CASSLQVLKNIQYF,TGTGCCAGCAGCCTACAGGTTCTCAAAAACATTCAGTACTTC
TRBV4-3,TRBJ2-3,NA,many,CASSQDRDFYTDTQYF,TGCGCCAGCAGCCAGGACCGGGACTTCTACACAGATACGCAGTATTTT
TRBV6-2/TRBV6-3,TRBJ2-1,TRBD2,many,CASRVAGGRSNEQFF,TGTGCCAGCAGGGTGGCGGGGGGGCGGTCCAATGAGCAGTTCTTC
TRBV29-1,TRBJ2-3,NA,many,CSVESYADTQYF,TGCAGCGTTGAATCTTATGCAGATACGCAGTATTTT
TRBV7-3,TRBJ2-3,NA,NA,CASSFQVADTQYF,TGTGCCAGCAGCTTTCAGGTGGCAGATACGCAGTATTTT
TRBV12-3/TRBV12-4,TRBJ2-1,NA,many,CASSLASDSYNEQFF,TGTGCCAGCAGTTTAGCTTCGGACTCCTACAATGAGCAGTTCTTC
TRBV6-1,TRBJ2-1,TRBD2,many,CASSATEVLLAGGLNEQFF,TGTGCCAGCAGCGCCACAGAAGTACTATTAGCGGGGGGGCTGAATGAGCAGTTCTTC
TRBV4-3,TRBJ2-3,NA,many,CASSQDQNTDGGDTQYF,TGCGCCAGCAGCCAAGATCAAAATACAGACGGGGGAGATACGCAGTATTTT
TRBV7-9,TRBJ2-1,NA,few,CASSLETAPLDEQFF,TGTGCCAGCAGCTTAGAAACAGCCCCCCTCGATGAGCAGTTCTTC
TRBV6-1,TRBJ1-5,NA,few,CASSERTESNQPQHF,TGTGCCAGCAGTGAAAGGACTGAGAGCAATCAGCCCCAGCATTTT
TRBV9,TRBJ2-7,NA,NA,CASSVFPGFDEQYF,TGTGCCAGCAGCGTATTCCCAGGGTTCGACGAGCAGTACTTC
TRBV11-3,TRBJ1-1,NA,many,CASSRPVDRSGTNTEAFF,TGTGCCAGCAGCCGCCCGGTCGACAGGTCGGGGACTAACACTGAAGCTTTCTTT
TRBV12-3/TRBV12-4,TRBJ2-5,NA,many,CASSLRGSQETQYF,TGCGCCAGCAGCCTAAGAGGTAGCCAAGAGACCCAGTACTTC
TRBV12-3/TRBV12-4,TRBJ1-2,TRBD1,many,CASSLPTGGGYTF,TGTGCCAGCAGTCTCCCGACAGGGGGGGGCTACACCTTC
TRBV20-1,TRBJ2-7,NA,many,CSARVAPSYEQYF,TGCAGTGCTAGAGTCGCACCTTCCTACGAGCAGTACTTC
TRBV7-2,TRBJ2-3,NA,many,CASSFSGDTQYF,TGTGCCAGCAGCTTCTCGGGAGATACGCAGTATTTT
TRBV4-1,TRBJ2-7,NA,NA,CASSQEWQGGYEQYF,TGCGCCAGCAGCCAAGAGTGGCAGGGAGGATACGAGCAGTACTTC
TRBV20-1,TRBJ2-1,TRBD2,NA,CSAPTWAGAGDEQFF,TGCAGTGCTCCGACTTGGGCGGGAGCTGGCGATGAGCAGTTCTTC
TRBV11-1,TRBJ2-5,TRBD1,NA,CATRPTGSQETQYF,TGTGCCACCAGGCCGACAGGGAGCCAAGAGACCCAGTACTTC